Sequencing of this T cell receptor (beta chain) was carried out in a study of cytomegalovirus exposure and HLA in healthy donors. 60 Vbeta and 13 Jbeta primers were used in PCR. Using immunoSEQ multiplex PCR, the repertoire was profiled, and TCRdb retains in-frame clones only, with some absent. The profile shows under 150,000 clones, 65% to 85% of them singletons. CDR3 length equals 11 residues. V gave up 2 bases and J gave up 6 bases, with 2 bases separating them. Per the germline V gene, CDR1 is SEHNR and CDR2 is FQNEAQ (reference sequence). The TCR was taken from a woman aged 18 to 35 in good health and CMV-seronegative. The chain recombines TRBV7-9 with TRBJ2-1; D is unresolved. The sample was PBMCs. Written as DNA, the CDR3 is TGTGCCAGCAGCTTACTCAATGAGCAGTTCTTC. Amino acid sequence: CASSLLNEQFF.